A single sample is the source of the 21 T cell receptor beta chains below, sequenced in a study of T cell responses to AZD1222 COVID-19 vaccine. Assay: immunoSEQ multiplex PCR; the TCRdb copy retains only in-frame clones and omits some. The repertoire consists of about 120,000 clones, with about 87% occurring once and the leading ten covering approximately 6.5%. Sample: peripheral blood, taken 28 days after the second AZD1222 dose. Receptors were obtained from an adult who received the AZD1222 COVID-19 vaccine.

CDR3 DNA: TGTGCCAGTAGTACTTTGAGGACAGGAGGTCTCTACGAGCAGTACTTC. Translation: CASSTLRTGGLYEQYF. The chain links TRBV19 to TRBJ2-7; 7 bases are shared with TRBD1. CDR3 length: 16 residues. CDR1 LNHDA and CDR2 SQIVND come from the germline V gene (reference sequence). V was clipped by 4 bases and J by 3 bases; unmatched bases: 12.

CDR3 region: CASSLGSGFHIQYF. CDR3 sequence (DNA): TGTGCCAGCAGCTTGGGGTCAGGGTTTCACATTCAGTACTTC. The chain couples TRBV11-2 to TRBJ2-4; a possible D gene is TRBD1 (5 bases). In germline, CDR1 is SGHAT, CDR2 FQNNGV. Trimming left V 3 bases short and J 8 bases short, with 14 bases between. The CDR3 consists of 14 residues.

The V and J genes are TRBV19 and TRBJ2-1, with TRBD2 as a possible D gene (6 bases). The V end was cut by 10 bases, the J end by 7 bases, with 17 bases between. The germline V gene encodes CDR1 LNHDA and CDR2 SQIVND (reference sequence). The CDR3 is 13 residues long. Here the CDR3 reads CATSVAAGNEQFF. DNA of the CDR3: TGTGCCACCTCCGTGGCTGCGGGAAATGAGCAGTTCTTC.

The gene calls are TRBV19 and TRBJ1-2; 7 bases align to TRBD1. The CDR3 has 13 amino acids. CDR1 and CDR2 (germline): LNHDA, SQIVND (reference sequence). V trimming: 7 bases; J trimming: 6 bases; junction bases outside the gene matches: 8. The CDR3 loop reads CASTRTGTHGYTF. CDR3 nucleotide sequence: TGTGCCAGTACACGGACAGGCACTCATGGCTACACCTTC. Based on the CDR3 plus reference TRBV19 and TRBJ1-2, the full variable domain is DGGITQSPKYLFRKEGQNVTLSCEQNLNHDAMYWYRQDPGQGLRLIYYSQIVNDFQKGDIAEGYSVSREKKESFPLTVTSAQKNPTAFYLCASTRTGTHGYTFGSGTRLTVV.

This clone was seen more than once but under ten times. V is TRBV7-2 and J is TRBJ2-1; 11 nucleotides agree with TRBD2. V trimming: 5 bases; J trimming: 7 bases; junction bases outside the gene matches: 7. This CDR3 region has 15 residues. Germline V gene lookup returns CDR1 SGHTA and CDR2 FQGNSA. CDR3 protein: CASSTSSGGINEQFF. The CDR3, as DNA: TGTGCCAGCAGCACCTCTAGCGGGGGGATAAATGAGCAGTTCTTC. Filled out from reference TRBV7-2 and TRBJ2-1, the complete variable domain reads GAGVSQSPSNKVTEKGKDVELRCDPISGHTALYWYRQSLGQGLEFLIYFQGNSAPDKSGLPSDRFSAERTGGSVSTLTIQRTQQEDSAVYLCASSTSSGGINEQFFGPGTRLTVL.

This clone was seen just once. The chain couples TRBV29-1 to TRBJ2-7, with no clear D. Germline CDR1 reads SQVTM; CDR2 reads ANQGSEA. With 6 bases removed from V and 2 bases from J, the gap between germline ends came to 8 bases. This CDR3 spans 11 amino acids. The CDR3 here is CSVRRTYEQYF. The DNA for the CDR3 is TGCAGCGTGAGAAGGACCTACGAGCAGTACTTC.

V is TRBV7-9 and J is TRBJ1-6, with unresolved D. CDR3 length: 14 amino acids. CDR1 and CDR2 from the germline V gene are SEHNR and FQNEAQ (reference sequence). Trimming pared 6 bases from V and 7 bases from J, leaving 13 bases between. CDR3 sequence (DNA): TGTGCCAGCAGTAAAGAGGGAGAAAATTCACCCCTCCACTTT. Protein sequence: CASSKEGENSPLHF.

The V and J genes are TRBV7-2 and TRBJ1-5; D is ambiguous. V shed 1 base and J shed 2 bases, with 9 bases lying between them. CDR1 and CDR2 from the germline V gene are SGHTA and FQGNSA. This CDR3 spans 15 amino acids. The CDR3 reads CASSLGTFGNQPQHF. In nucleotides, the CDR3 is TGTGCCAGCAGCTTAGGCACCTTTGGCAATCAGCCCCAGCATTTT.

The DNA for the CDR3 is TGTGCCATCAGTGAAGGGAGGACATGGGCACCCCTCCACTTT. It translates to CAISEGRTWAPLHF. The rearrangement joins TRBV10-3 to TRBJ1-6; the D gene is possibly TRBD1 (5 bases). The V and J ends lost 3 bases and 11 bases respectively, with 14 bases between them. The length of the CDR3 is 14 residues. CDR1 is ENHRY, CDR2 SYGVKD, per germline.

The chain is built from TRBV7-6 and TRBJ1-2; the D is unclear. This CDR3 has 15 amino acids. Trimming removed 5 bases at V and 5 bases at J, with 18 bases between. The V gene's germline CDR1 is SGHVS and CDR2 FNYEAQ. This CDR3 reads CASSPGAGEGYGYTF. The DNA for the CDR3 is TGTGCCAGCAGCCCGGGAGCTGGGGAAGGATATGGCTACACCTTC.

The chain links TRBV4-2 to TRBJ2-2; D is perhaps TRBD1 or TRBD2 (5 bases each). The CDR3 extends over 16 amino acids. Germline loops: CDR1 LGHNA, CDR2 YNFKEQ. Trimming removed 4 bases from V and 0 bases from J, with 12 bases in between. CDR3 bases: TGTGCCAGCAGCCTATCCGGGACCTCGAACACCGGGGAGCTGTTTTTT. Encoded protein: CASSLSGTSNTGELFF.

This rearrangement joins TRBV6-2 or TRBV6-3 to TRBJ2-2; TRBD1 matches at 8 bases. CDR1 MNHEY and CDR2 SVGEGT come from the germline V gene. The CDR3 has 16 amino acids. The ends lost 4 bases at V and 1 base at J; junction bases unmatched: 5. This CDR3 is CASSLLGTGNTGELFF. CDR3 sequence (DNA): TGTGCCAGCAGTTTGCTCGGGACAGGGAACACCGGGGAGCTGTTTTTT.

The genes are TRBV5-1 and TRBJ1-6; D is perhaps TRBD1 (5 bases). V lost 7 bases, J lost 11 bases, and 16 bases lay in between. In germline, CDR1 is SGHRS, CDR2 YFSETQ. The CDR3 length is 13 residues. The CDR3 DNA follows: TGCGCCAGCGGCCCAGGGCATTCGGCACCCCTCCACTTT. It specifies CASGPGHSAPLHF. Variable domain in full (rest from reference TRBV5-1 and TRBJ1-6): KAGVTQTPRYLIKTRGQQVTLSCSPISGHRSVSWYQQTPGQGLQFLFEYFSETQRNKGNFPGRFSGRQFSNSRSEMNVSTLELGDSALYLCASGPGHSAPLHFGNGTRLTVT.

The rearrangement joins TRBV5-1 to TRBJ2-3; 8 bases align to TRBD2. Germline lookup yields CDR1 SGHRS and CDR2 YFSETQ. Germline trimming cut 5 bases from V and 1 base from J; bases unmatched to any gene: 3. The CDR3 contains 14 residues. The CDR3 DNA sequence: TGCGCCAGCAGTAGCGGGGAGGGCACAGATACGCAGTATTTT. This codes for CASSSGEGTDTQYF.

This chain's CDR3 is CASTSGQGNEKLFF. The CDR3 DNA sequence: TGTGCCAGCACCTCAGGTCAGGGGAATGAAAAACTGTTTTTT. The chain recombines TRBV6-5 with TRBJ1-4; a weak D match, TRBD1 (6 bases). Germline lookup yields CDR1 MNHEY and CDR2 SVGAGI. The V end lost 7 bases, the J end lost 5 bases, and 14 bases lay between the germline ends. There are 14 residues in the CDR3.

V usage is TRBV6-5 and J usage is TRBJ1-1; D is possibly TRBD1 (5 bases). The length of the CDR3 is 13 residues. Trimming removed 5 bases at V and 4 bases at J, with 11 bases between. CDR1 is MNHEY, CDR2 SVGAGI, per germline. The CDR3 DNA reads as TGTGCCAGCAGTCCGACAGAAATCACTGAAGCTTTCTTT. This gives the protein CASSPTEITEAFF.

This clone was seen only once. This sequence joins TRBV5-1 and TRBJ1-2; 11 bases map to TRBD1. Losses at the gene ends were 4 bases for V and 1 base for J; bases not matched to a gene: 3. This CDR3 has 15 amino acids. The germline CDR1 and CDR2 sequences are SGHRS and YFSETQ. As DNA, the CDR3 is TGCGCCAGCAGCCCCGGGACAGGGGGTAACTATGGCTACACCTTC. Its protein product is CASSPGTGGNYGYTF. The complete variable domain, with remaining parts taken from reference TRBV5-1 and TRBJ1-2, reads KAGVTQTPRYLIKTRGQQVTLSCSPISGHRSVSWYQQTPGQGLQFLFEYFSETQRNKGNFPGRFSGRQFSNSRSEMNVSTLELGDSALYLCASSPGTGGNYGYTFGSGTRLTVV.

V usage is TRBV4-1 and J usage is TRBJ1-1; 8 positions match TRBD1. Per the germline V gene, CDR1 is MGHRA and CDR2 is YSYEKL. The CDR3 runs to 16 residues. V was clipped by 0 bases and J by 5 bases; unmatched bases: 8. The CDR3 DNA sequence: TGCGCCAGCAGCCAAGACCCGGACAGGGTAGGGACTGAAGCTTTCTTT. Protein sequence: CASSQDPDRVGTEAFF.

The chain is built from TRBV15 and TRBJ1-5; no clear D gene. Trimming took off 0 bases at V and 7 bases at J, with 4 bases between the two ends. The CDR3 consists of 12 residues. Germline CDR1 and CDR2: LNHNV and YYDKDF (reference sequence). In DNA form, the CDR3 reads TGTGCCACCAGCAGAGATCGCCAGCCCCAGCATTTT. Its translation is CATSRDRQPQHF.

This chain links TRBV19 with TRBJ1-2; 9 nucleotides line up with TRBD1. The CDR3 sequence is 16 residues long. Germline lookup yields CDR1 LNHDA and CDR2 SQIVND (reference sequence). The V segment lost 5 bases and the J segment 0 bases; nucleotides outside the gene matches: 7. The CDR3 nucleotides read TGTGCCAGTAGTGGAACTCGGGACAGGGCTAACTATGGCTACACCTTC. Protein: CASSGTRDRANYGYTF.

J is TRBJ1-3 and V is TRBV7-2; D is unclear. The length of the CDR3 is 13 residues. Between the trimmed V and J ends, which lost 8 bases and 0 bases, there was a span of 8 bases. From germline, CDR1 is SGHTA and CDR2 FQGNSA. The CDR3, as DNA: TGTGCCAGCTCCCCGAGCTCTGGAAACACCATATATTTT. It is translated as CASSPSSGNTIYF.